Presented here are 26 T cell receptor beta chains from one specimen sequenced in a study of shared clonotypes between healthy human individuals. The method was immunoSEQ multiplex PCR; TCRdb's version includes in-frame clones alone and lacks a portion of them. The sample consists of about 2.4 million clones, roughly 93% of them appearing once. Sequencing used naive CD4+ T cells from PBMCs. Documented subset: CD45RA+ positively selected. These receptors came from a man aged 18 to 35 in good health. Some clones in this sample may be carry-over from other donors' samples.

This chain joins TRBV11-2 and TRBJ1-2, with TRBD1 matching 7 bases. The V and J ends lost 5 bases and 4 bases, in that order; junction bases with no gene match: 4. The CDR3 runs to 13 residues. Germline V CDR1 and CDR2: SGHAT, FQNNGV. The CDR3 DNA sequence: TGTGCCAGCAGCCGACAGGGTCCCTATGGCTACACCTTC. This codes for CASSRQGPYGYTF.

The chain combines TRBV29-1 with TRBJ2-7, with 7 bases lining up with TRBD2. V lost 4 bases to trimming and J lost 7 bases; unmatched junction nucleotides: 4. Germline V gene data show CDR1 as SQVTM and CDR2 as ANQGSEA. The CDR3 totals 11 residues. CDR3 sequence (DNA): TGCAGCGTTGTTAGGCGGGAGGAGCAGTACTTC. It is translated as CSVVRREEQYF.

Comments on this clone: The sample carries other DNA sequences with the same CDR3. CDR3 in amino acids: CASSLRNEQFF. The CDR3 DNA follows: TGTGCCAGCAGCTTGAGGAATGAGCAGTTCTTC. This chain links TRBV14 with TRBJ2-1, with D hard to call. V gave up 5 bases and J gave up 7 bases, with 6 bases separating them. The CDR3 totals 11 residues. Germline V gene lookup returns CDR1 SGHDN and CDR2 FVKESK.

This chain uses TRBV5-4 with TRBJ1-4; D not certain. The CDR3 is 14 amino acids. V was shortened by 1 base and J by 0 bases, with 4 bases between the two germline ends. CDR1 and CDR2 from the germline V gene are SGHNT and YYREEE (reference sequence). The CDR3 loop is CASSLFPTNEKLFF. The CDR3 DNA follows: TGTGCCAGCAGCTTGTTTCCAACTAATGAAAAACTGTTTTTT.

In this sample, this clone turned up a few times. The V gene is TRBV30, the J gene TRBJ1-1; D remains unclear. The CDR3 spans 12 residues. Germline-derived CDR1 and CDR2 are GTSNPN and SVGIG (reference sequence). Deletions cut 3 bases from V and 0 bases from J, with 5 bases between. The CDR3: CAWSIMNTEAFF. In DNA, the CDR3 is TGTGCCTGGAGCATAATGAACACTGAAGCTTTCTTT.

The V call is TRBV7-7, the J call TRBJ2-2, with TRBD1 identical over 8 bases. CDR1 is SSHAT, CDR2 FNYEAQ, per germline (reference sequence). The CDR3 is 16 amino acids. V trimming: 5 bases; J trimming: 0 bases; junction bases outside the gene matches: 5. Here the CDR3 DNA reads TGTGCCAGCAGCCCCGGACAGGGATCGAACACCGGGGAGCTGTTTTTT. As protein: CASSPGQGSNTGELFF.

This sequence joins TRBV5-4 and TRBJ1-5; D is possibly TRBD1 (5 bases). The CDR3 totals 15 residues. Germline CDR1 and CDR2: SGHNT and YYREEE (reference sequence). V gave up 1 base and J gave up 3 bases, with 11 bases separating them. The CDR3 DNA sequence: TGTGCCAGCAGCTTGTCACCAGGGACCAATCAGCCCCAGCATTTT. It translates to CASSLSPGTNQPQHF. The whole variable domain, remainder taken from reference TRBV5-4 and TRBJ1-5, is ETGVTQSPTHLIKTRGQQVTLRCSSQSGHNTVSWYQQALGQGPQFIFQYYREEENGRGNFPPRFSGLQFPNYSSELNVNALELDDSALYLCASSLSPGTNQPQHFGDGTRLSIL.

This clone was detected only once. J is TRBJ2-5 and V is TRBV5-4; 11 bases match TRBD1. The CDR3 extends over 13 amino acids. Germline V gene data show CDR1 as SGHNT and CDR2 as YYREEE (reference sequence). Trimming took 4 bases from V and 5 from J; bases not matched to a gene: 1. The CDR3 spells CASSRDRGETQYF. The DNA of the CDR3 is TGTGCCAGCAGCCGGGACAGGGGGGAGACCCAGTACTTC.

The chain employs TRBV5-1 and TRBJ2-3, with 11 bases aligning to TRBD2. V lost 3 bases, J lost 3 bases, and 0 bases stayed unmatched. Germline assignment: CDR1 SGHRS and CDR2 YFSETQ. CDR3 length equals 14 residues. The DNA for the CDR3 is TGCGCCAGCAGCTGGACTAGCGGGACAGATACGCAGTATTTT. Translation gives CASSWTSGTDTQYF.

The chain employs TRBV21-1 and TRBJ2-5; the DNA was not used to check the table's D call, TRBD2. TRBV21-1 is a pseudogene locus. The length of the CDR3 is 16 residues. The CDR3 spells CASSIRLAGGVETQYF. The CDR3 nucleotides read TGTGCCAGCAGCATCCGACTAGCGGGAGGTGTGGAGACCCAGTACTTC.

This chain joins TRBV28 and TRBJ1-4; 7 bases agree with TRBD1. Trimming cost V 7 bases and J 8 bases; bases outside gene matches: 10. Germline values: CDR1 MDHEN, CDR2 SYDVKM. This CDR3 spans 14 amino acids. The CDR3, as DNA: TGTGCCAGCAACACACAGGGGTCTTGGGAAAAACTGTTTTTT. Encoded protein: CASNTQGSWEKLFF.

Written as DNA, the CDR3 is TGTGCCAGCAGCGTAGGGGATGGGGGTAGCTCCTACAATGAGCAGTTCTTC. It is translated as CASSVGDGGSSYNEQFF. The gene calls are TRBV9 and TRBJ2-1; tentatively, D is TRBD1 or TRBD2 (5 bases each). Germline CDR1 reads SGDLS; CDR2 reads YYNGEE. V was clipped by 0 bases and J by 0 bases, with 13 bases between them. This CDR3 is built from 17 residues.

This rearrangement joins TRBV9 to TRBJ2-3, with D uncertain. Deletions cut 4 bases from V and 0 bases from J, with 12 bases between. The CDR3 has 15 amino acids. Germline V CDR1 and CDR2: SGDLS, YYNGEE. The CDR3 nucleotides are TGTGCCAGCAGCCCAGGCGTGACTAGCACAGATACGCAGTATTTT. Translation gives CASSPGVTSTDTQYF.

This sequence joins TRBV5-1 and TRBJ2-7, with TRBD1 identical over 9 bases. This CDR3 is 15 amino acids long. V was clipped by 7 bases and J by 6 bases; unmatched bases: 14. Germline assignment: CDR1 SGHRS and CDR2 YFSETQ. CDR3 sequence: CASGEQGAGVGEQYF. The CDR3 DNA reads TGCGCCAGCGGAGAACAGGGGGCGGGTGTAGGCGAGCAGTACTTC.

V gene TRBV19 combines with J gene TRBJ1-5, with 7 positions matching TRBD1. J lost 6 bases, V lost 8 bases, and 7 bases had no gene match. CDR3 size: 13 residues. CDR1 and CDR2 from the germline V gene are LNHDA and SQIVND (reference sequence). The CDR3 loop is CASVDRVGQPQHF. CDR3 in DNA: TGTGCCAGTGTCGACAGGGTGGGTCAGCCCCAGCATTTT.

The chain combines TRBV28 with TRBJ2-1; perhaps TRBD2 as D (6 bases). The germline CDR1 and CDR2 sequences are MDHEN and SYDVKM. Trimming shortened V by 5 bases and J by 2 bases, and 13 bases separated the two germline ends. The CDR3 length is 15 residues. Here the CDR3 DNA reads TGTGCCAGCAGTCCCTCGGGCGGGACCTACAATGAGCAGTTCTTC. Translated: CASSPSGGTYNEQFF.

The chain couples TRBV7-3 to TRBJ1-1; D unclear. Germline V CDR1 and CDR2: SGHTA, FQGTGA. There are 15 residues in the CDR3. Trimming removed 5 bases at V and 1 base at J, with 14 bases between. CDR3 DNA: TGTGCCAGCAGCCCCGGCCCAGCGGGGAACACTGAAGCTTTCTTT. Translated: CASSPGPAGNTEAFF.

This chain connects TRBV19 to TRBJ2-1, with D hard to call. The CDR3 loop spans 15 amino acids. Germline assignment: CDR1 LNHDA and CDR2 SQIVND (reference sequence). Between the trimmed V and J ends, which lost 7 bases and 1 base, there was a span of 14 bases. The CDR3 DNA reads TGTGCCAGTATCCCCATTGGGTCGTCCTACAATGAGCAGTTCTTC. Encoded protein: CASIPIGSSYNEQFF.

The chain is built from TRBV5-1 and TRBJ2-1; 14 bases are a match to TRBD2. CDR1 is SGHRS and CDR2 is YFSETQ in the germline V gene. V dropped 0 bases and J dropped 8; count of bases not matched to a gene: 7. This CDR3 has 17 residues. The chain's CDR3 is CASSLVPGLAGEDEQFF. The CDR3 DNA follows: TGCGCCAGCAGCTTGGTCCCGGGACTAGCGGGAGAGGATGAGCAGTTCTTC.

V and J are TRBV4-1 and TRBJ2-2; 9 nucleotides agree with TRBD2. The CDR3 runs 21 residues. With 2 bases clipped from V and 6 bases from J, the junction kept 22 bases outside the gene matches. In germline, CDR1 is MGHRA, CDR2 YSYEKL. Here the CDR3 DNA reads TGCGCCAGCAGCCAAAATCCTCTAGCGGGACCCGGGGGGTCGATACCCGGGGAGCTGTTTTTT. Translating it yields CASSQNPLAGPGGSIPGELFF.

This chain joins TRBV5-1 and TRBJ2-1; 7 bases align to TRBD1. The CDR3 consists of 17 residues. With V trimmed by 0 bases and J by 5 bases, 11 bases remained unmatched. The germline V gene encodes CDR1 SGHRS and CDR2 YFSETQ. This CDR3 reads CASSLEGPTGWDNEQFF. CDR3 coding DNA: TGCGCCAGCAGCTTGGAAGGTCCGACAGGGTGGGACAATGAGCAGTTCTTC.

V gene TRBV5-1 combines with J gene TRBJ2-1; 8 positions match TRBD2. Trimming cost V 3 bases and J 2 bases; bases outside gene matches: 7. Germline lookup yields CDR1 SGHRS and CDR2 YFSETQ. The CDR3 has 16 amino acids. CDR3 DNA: TGCGCCAGCAGCTCCTTAGCGGGGCCCACCTACAATGAGCAGTTCTTC. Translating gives CASSSLAGPTYNEQFF.

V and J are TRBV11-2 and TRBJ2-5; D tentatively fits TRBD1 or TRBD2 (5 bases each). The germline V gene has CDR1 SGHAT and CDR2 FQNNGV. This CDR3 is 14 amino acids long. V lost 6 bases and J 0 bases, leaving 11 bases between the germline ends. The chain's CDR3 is CASSYVGDQETQYF. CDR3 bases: TGTGCCAGCAGTTACGTGGGGGACCAAGAGACCCAGTACTTC.

CDR3 sequence: CASSARTGTGELFF. Here the CDR3 DNA reads TGTGCCAGCAGTGCCCGGACAGGCACCGGGGAGCTGTTTTTT. The gene calls are TRBV2 and TRBJ2-2; 7 bases match TRBD1. CDR1 is SNHLY, CDR2 FYNNEI, per germline. The ends lost 4 bases at V and 4 bases at J; junction bases unmatched: 3. The CDR3 runs 14 residues.

CDR3 loop: CASTREPINYYGYTF. DNA of the CDR3: TGTGCCAGCACACGGGAGCCAATCAATTACTATGGCTACACCTTC. The chain combines TRBV6-1 with TRBJ1-2; D not resolved. Trimming took 7 bases from V and 3 from J, leaving 18 bases between them. Germline CDR1 reads MNHNS; CDR2 reads SASEGT. The CDR3 loop spans 15 amino acids.

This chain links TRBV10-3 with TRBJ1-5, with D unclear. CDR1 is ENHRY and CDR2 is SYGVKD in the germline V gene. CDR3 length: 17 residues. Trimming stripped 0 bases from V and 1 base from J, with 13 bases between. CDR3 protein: CAISESIVGNSNQPQHF. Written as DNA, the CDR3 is TGTGCCATCAGTGAGTCGATAGTCGGGAACAGCAATCAGCCCCAGCATTTT.